These 13 T cell receptor beta chains came from one sample sequenced in a study of blood T cells in healthy people across ages. Using a J-beta primer mix together with a sample-barcoded 5' primer, a second PCR was run for about 7 to 12 cycles. TCRdb reprocessed the 5' RACE reads with MiXCR, giving one entry per CDR3 protein. The sample holds 1,800,000 or so distinct CDR3 sequences, about two fifths seen once. Sequencing input: blood. The receptor source for this set is a human donor in good health.

This clonotype was counted a few times. This chain connects TRBV20-1 to TRBJ2-7, with a weak D call TRBD1 (6 bases). Germline assignment: CDR1 DFQATT and CDR2 SNEGSKA (reference sequence). The CDR3 is 13 residues long. The germline V and J ends were trimmed by 2 bases and 5 bases, with 13 bases remaining between them. The CDR3 reads CSARLSGAHEQYF. The CDR3 nucleotides read TGCAGTGCTAGACTGTCAGGGGCCCACGAGCAGTACTTC.

In its sample, this clonotype was seen a few times. The rearrangement links TRBV29-1 to TRBJ1-2; 11 positions agree with TRBD1. Germline assignment: CDR1 SQVTM and CDR2 ANQGSEA. The CDR3 consists of 14 residues. The trim removed 5 bases at V and 4 bases at J, leaving 6 bases unmatched. CDR3 nucleotides: TGCAGCGTTTCCCCGGGACAGGGGGGCTATGGCTACACCTTC. Amino acid sequence: CSVSPGQGGYGYTF. Drawing the rest from reference TRBV29-1 and TRBJ1-2, the complete variable domain is SAVISQKPSRDICQRGTSLTIQCQVDSQVTMMFWYRQQPGQSLTLIATANQGSEATYESGFVIDKFPISRPNLTFSTLTVSNMSPEDSSIYLCSVSPGQGGYGYTFGSGTRLTVV.

Only a few counts were recorded for this clonotype. J is TRBJ2-1 and V is TRBV7-2, with 8 bases identical to TRBD2. J lost 3 bases, V lost 1 base, and 5 bases had no gene match. The CDR3 extends over 16 amino acids. The germline V gene has CDR1 SGHTA and CDR2 FQGNSA. The CDR3 protein is CASSLVSGGVYNEQFF. The CDR3 DNA follows: TGTGCCAGCAGCTTAGTCAGCGGGGGCGTCTACAATGAGCAGTTCTTC.

This clonotype was counted at least ten times. The junction departs from germline at one end; a sequencing error may be responsible. J is TRBJ2-3 and V is TRBV5-1; D uncertain. Per germline, CDR1 SGHRS and CDR2 YFSETQ. CDR3 size: 11 residues. The CDR3 nucleotides read TGTGCCAGCAGCTTGGATGATACGCAGTATTTT. This encodes CASSLDDTQYF.

This sequence joins TRBV20-1 and TRBJ2-7; 8 positions agree with TRBD1. V lost 3 bases to trimming and J lost 7 bases; unmatched junction nucleotides: 11. Germline V gene data show CDR1 as DFQATT and CDR2 as SNEGSKA (reference sequence). This CDR3 has 14 amino acids. The CDR3 sequence is CSASRRQGYLEQYF. DNA for the CDR3: TGCAGTGCTAGTAGGAGACAGGGGTACTTGGAGCAGTACTTC.

This clonotype has more than one count but fewer than ten. V and J are TRBV12-3 or TRBV12-4 and TRBJ2-4, with D perhaps matching TRBD2 (6 bases). The CDR3 is 13 amino acids. Trimming removed 5 bases from V and 6 bases from J, with 11 bases in between. The CDR3 region has the DNA TGTGCCAGCAGTACCGGGACTGTAAACATTCAGTACTTC. Protein: CASSTGTVNIQYF.

The rearrangement joins TRBV7-3 to TRBJ2-1; 9 bases align to TRBD1. The CDR3 runs to 13 residues. The ends lost 3 bases at V and 12 bases at J; junction bases unmatched: 6. Per germline, CDR1 SGHTA and CDR2 FQGTGA. The CDR3 DNA is TGTGCCAGCAGCTTTAAACCGGGACAGGGGCAGTTCTTC. It is translated as CASSFKPGQGQFF.

V usage is TRBV12-3 or TRBV12-4 and J usage is TRBJ2-1, with 10 bases fitting TRBD2. The V segment lost 2 bases and the J segment 9 bases; nucleotides outside the gene matches: 4. This CDR3 has 14 residues. The DNA for the CDR3 is TGTGCCAGCAGTTTAAAGCGGGGGGGCTTTGAGCAGTTCTTC. Amino acid sequence: CASSLKRGGFEQFF.

Points on this clonotype: A much larger clone lies one base from this, so it may be a read error. The gene calls are TRBV7-7 and TRBJ2-3; TRBD1 is a possible D gene (5 bases). Germline V gene data show CDR1 as SSHAT and CDR2 as FNYEAQ (reference sequence). The CDR3 sequence is 15 residues long. The CDR3 sequence is CASSQGYGSTDTQYF. The CDR3 nucleotides read TGTGCTAGCAGCCAGGGCTATGGCAGCACAGATACGCAGTATTTT.

This clonotype was seen only a few times. This chain connects TRBV12-3 or TRBV12-4 to TRBJ1-5; D ambiguous. The CDR3 extends over 14 amino acids. The germline V and J ends were trimmed by 5 bases and 9 bases, with 17 bases remaining between them. The CDR3 bases are TGTGCCAGCAGTCCTGACGGAAGTTTGGCGCCCCAGCATTTT. Protein sequence: CASSPDGSLAPQHF.

The V and J genes are TRBV24-1 and TRBJ1-5; perhaps TRBD1 as D (5 bases). The germline V and J ends were trimmed by 2 bases and 0 bases, with 10 bases remaining between them. Germline loops: CDR1 KGHDR, CDR2 SFDVKD. CDR3 length: 16 residues. The CDR3 is CATSDSWGYSNQPQHF. Written as DNA, the CDR3 is TGTGCCACCAGTGATTCCTGGGGGTATAGCAATCAGCCCCAGCATTTT.

This chain joins TRBV5-1 and TRBJ1-4; 7 positions agree with TRBD1. The CDR3 consists of 15 residues. V lost 4 bases and J lost 1; bases outside the gene matches: 4. Germline loops: CDR1 SGHRS, CDR2 YFSETQ. As DNA, the CDR3 is TGCGCCAGCAGCCCACGGACAGGAACTAATGAAAAACTGTTTTTT. This codes for CASSPRTGTNEKLFF.

V and J are TRBV5-1 and TRBJ2-7; D is unresolved. V lost 4 bases, J lost 0 bases, and 14 bases lay in between. Germline CDR1 and CDR2: SGHRS and YFSETQ. The CDR3 has 15 residues. Written as DNA, the CDR3 is TGCGCCAGCAGCCCGAGGACCCTCGGCTCCTACGAGCAGTACTTC. Residues: CASSPRTLGSYEQYF.